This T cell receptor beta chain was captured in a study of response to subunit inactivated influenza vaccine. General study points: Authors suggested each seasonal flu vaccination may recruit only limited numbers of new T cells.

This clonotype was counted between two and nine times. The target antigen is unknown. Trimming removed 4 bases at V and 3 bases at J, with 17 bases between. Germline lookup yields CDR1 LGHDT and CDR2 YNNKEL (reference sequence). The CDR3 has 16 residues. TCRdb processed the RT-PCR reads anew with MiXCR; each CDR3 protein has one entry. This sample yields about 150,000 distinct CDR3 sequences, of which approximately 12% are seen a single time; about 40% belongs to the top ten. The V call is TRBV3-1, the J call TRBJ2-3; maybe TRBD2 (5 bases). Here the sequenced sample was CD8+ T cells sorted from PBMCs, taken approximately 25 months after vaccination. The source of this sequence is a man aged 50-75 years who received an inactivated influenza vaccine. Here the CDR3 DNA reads TGTGCCAGCAGCCCGAGGGTCGGGATCTTGACAGATACGCAGTATTTT. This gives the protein CASSPRVGILTDTQYF.